The rows below give T cell receptor beta chains drawn from one sample of a study of monozygotic twins with inflammatory bowel disease. TCRdb re-called the 5' RACE reads; one entry per CDR3 protein, DNA not given. This sample contains around 100,000 distinct CDR3 sequences. The source material was blood. These receptors all stem from a human donor with ulcerative colitis or Crohn's disease, or a healthy co-twin of an affected twin (not recorded which). The CDR3 runs from the conserved cysteine through the conserved F or W. Each record gives: V gene, J gene, CDR3 length, CDR3 protein.

TRBV20-1	TRBJ1-6	11	CSARDNSPLHF
TRBV3-1	TRBJ2-7	15	CASSHPLAGPYEQYF
TRBV7-3	TRBJ1-1	18	CASNLSATGVSGNTEAFF
TRBV4-2	TRBJ2-7	14	CASSQGDRSYEQYF
TRBV28	TRBJ2-1	17	CASSLSHGGLSYNEQFF
TRBV5-1	TRBJ2-3	15	CASSPNSLGTDTQYF
TRBV29-1	TRBJ2-7	14	CSVVGTEGKNEQYF
TRBV28	TRBJ1-1	12	CAAQGWYTEAFF
TRBV5-1	TRBJ2-3	15	CASRSLGGSTDTQYF
TRBV7-2	TRBJ2-3	15	CASSPQRVSGDTQYF
TRBV7-9	TRBJ2-1	15	CASSFSRLDYNEQFF
TRBV20-1	TRBJ1-4	12	CSPSGGREKLFF
TRBV5-1	TRBJ1-5	17	CASSLAPSDQGYQPQHF
TRBV5-5	TRBJ2-6	15	CASSESPSGANVLTF
TRBV5-5	TRBJ1-5	16	CASSRFFGGGNQPQHF
TRBV20-1	TRBJ1-2	11	CSARTGYGYTF
TRBV20-1	TRBJ2-5	12	CSGRGREETQYF
TRBV5-1	TRBJ2-3	15	CASSLGISPTDTQYF
TRBV7-9	TRBJ2-1	14	CASTPSSSYNEQFF
TRBV7-8	TRBJ2-2	16	CASTQLKQYYTGELFF
TRBV6-5	TRBJ2-7	14	CASSDTRKVYEQYF
TRBV4-3	TRBJ2-7	15	CASSQERQGTYEQYF
TRBV4-3	TRBJ2-1	13	CASSQEQTHEQFF
TRBV12-3/TRBV12-4	TRBJ2-7	11	CASSLTLEQYF
TRBV30	TRBJ2-7	15	CAWSVNLQGLREQYF
TRBV20-1	TRBJ1-6	14	CSARQDRLNSPLHF
TRBV7-6	TRBJ2-3	15	CASSLASGATYTQYF
TRBV7-2	TRBJ2-7	13	CASSLILGDEQYF
TRBV7-2	TRBJ1-5	15	CASSLDLGGHQPQHF
TRBV30	TRBJ2-7	14	CAWRNFKGSYEQYF
TRBV20-1	TRBJ1-5	15	CSARLGTDRNQPQHF
TRBV12-3/TRBV12-4	TRBJ2-3	15	CASSFGTSITDTQYF
TRBV5-1	TRBJ2-3	13	CASGDRGADTQYF
TRBV3-1	TRBJ2-7	13	CASSQDRNYEQYF
TRBV18	TRBJ2-7	14	CASSRTGGNYEQYF
TRBV5-1	TRBJ1-1	14	CASSGDRKDTEAFF
TRBV6-4	TRBJ2-2	19	CASRRTGLAGELDTGELFF